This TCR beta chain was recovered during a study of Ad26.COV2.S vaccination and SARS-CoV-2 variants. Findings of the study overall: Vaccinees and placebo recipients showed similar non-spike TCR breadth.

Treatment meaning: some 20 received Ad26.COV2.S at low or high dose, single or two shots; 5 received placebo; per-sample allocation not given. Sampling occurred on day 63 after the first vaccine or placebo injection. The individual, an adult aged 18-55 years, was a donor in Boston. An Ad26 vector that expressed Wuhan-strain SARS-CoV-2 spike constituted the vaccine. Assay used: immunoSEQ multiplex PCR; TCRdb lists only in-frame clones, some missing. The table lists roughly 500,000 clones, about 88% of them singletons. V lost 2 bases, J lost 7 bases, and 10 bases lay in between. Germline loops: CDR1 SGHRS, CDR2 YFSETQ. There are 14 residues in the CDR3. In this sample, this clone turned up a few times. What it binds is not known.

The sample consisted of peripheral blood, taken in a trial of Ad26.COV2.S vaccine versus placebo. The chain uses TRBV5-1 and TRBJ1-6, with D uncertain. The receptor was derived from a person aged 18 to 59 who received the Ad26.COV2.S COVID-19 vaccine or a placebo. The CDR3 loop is CASSLGSGNSPLHF. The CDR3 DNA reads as TGCGCCAGCAGCTTAGGCAGCGGGAATTCACCCCTCCACTTT.